This TCR beta chain appears in the sequencing data of a study of T cell responses to AZD1222 COVID-19 vaccine. Study results and caveats: Just five to seven people given AZD1222 tested seropositive at baseline.

Deletions cut 4 bases from V and 4 bases from J, with 10 bases between. The CDR3 contains 13 residues. CDR1 is MGHDK, CDR2 SYGVNS, per germline. Measured with immunoSEQ multiplex PCR; TCRdb has only the in-frame clones, and not every one. The sample has tens of thousands of clones, roughly 89% seen once; the top ten hold 5.2%. To note about this clone: Its target is unknown.

J is TRBJ1-2 and V is TRBV25-1; no clear D. The source is an adult in good health. The material sequenced was peripheral blood, taken on day 0 of MenACWY control vaccination. This chain's CDR3 is CASSGVRGYGYTF. The CDR3 coding sequence is TGTGCCAGCAGTGGGGTACGGGGCTATGGCTACACCTTC.